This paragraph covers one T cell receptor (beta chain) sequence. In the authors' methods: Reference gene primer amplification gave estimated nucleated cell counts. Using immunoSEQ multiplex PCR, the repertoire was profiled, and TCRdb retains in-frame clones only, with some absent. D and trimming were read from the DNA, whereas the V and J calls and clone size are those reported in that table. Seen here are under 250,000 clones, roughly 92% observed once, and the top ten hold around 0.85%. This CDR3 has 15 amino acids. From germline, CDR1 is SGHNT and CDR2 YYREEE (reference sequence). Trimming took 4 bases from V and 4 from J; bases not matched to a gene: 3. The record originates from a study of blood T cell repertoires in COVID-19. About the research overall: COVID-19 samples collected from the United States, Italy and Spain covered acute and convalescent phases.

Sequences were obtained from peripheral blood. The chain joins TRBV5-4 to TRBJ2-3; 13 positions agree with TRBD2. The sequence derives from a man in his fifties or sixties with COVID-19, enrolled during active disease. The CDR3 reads CASSQGLAGSDTQYF. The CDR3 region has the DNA TGTGCCAGCAGCCAGGGACTAGCGGGATCAGATACGCAGTATTTT. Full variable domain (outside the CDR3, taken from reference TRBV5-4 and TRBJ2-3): ETGVTQSPTHLIKTRGQQVTLRCSSQSGHNTVSWYQQALGQGPQFIFQYYREEENGRGNFPPRFSGLQFPNYSSELNVNALELDDSALYLCASSQGLAGSDTQYFGPGTRLTVL.